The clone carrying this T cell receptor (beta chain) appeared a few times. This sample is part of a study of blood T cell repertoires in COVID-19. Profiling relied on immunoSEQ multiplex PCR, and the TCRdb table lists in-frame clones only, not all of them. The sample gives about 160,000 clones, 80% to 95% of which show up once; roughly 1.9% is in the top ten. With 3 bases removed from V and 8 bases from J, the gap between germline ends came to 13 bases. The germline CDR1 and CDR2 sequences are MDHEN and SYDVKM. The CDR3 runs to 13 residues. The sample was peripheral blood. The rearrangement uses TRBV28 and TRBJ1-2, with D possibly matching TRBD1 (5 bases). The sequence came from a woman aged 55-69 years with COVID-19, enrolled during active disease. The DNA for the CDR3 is TGTGCCAGCAGTTTGAGCCGGGGGAACGGCTACACCTTC. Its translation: CASSLSRGNGYTF.